This T cell receptor (beta chain) was sequenced during a study of identical twins. It was template switching that added a universal primer site, and there were unique molecular identifiers on the cDNA. MiXCR, applied by TCRdb to the 5' RACE reads, yields one record per CDR3 protein. The profile covers around 530,000 distinct CDR3 sequences, with 12% to 15% appearing a single time and roughly 0.46% taken by the ten largest. The CDR3 has 16 residues. Germline-derived CDR1 and CDR2 are SGHAT and FQNNGV. V dropped 8 bases and J dropped 1; count of bases not matched to a gene: 10. This sample was shared with a second study, whose subject was yellow fever vaccine responses in identical twins.

The rearrangement uses TRBV11-2 and TRBJ2-1, with TRBD2 matching 8 bases. The sequence was obtained from a woman between 18 and 30 years old in good health. The source material was CD4+ T cells sorted from blood. The DNA for the CDR3 is TGTGCCAGCGGACTTCTAGCGGGTGGTTCCTACAATGAGCAGTTCTTC. Translation: CASGLLAGGSYNEQFF.